This T cell receptor beta chain was captured by sequencing in a study of CD8 T cells in Susac syndrome. Trimming cost V 1 base and J 3 bases; bases outside gene matches: 17. The CDR3 totals 19 residues. Germline V gene data show CDR1 as MGHRA and CDR2 as YSYEKL. From blood CD8+ and CD4+ T cells, the TCR beta chain was sequenced. RNA amounts of about 0.5 to 1 ug underwent reverse transcription with random hexamers. Using its own MiXCR run on the immunoSEQ multiplex PCR reads, TCRdb lists one record per CDR3 protein. Of 400,000 or so distinct CDR3 sequences in the sample, more than 70% are singletons; the top ten hold about 0.12%.

The sample consisted of CD8+ T cells from PBMCs. This chain links TRBV4-1 with TRBJ1-2; 7 positions match TRBD1. The sequence was collected from a human donor with multiple sclerosis. The CDR3 sequence: CASSQGPNRGLGPYYGYTF. DNA for the CDR3: TGCGCCAGCAGCCAAGGACCCAACAGGGGATTAGGGCCCTACTATGGCTACACCTTC.